This paragraph reports one T cell receptor beta chain. The antigen is unknown. This sample was included in a study of cytomegalovirus exposure and HLA in healthy donors. Study-wide results and limits: Cytomegalovirus-associated status was assigned to approximately 160 TCR beta chains.

PCR involved 60 Vbeta and 13 Jbeta primers. Clones were sequenced by immunoSEQ multiplex PCR, and TCRdb holds only the in-frame ones, with some missing. Here the sample spans about 190,000 clones, roughly 73% being singletons. The CDR3 consists of 12 residues. The rearrangement joins TRBV21-1 to TRBJ2-1; TRBD2 is taken as the D call from the table, unchecked against the DNA. TRBV21-1 is noted as a pseudogene. The receptor comes from a woman aged 25 to 45 in good health and CMV-seropositive. What was sequenced was PBMCs. The CDR3 reads CASRLDRGEQFF. CDR3 DNA: TGTGCCAGCAGACTGGATCGGGGTGAGCAGTTCTTC.